The clone carrying this T cell receptor beta chain came up many times. The antigen is unknown. These data belong to a study of early T cells in non-severe SARS-CoV-2 infection. As for the study in general: Sequencing targeted bulk RNA from unsorted whole blood, leaving chains unpaired. Overall study findings and caveats: Private and CD4 specificities were missed by VDJdb matching, skewed to anti-spike CD8.

The CDR3 runs 16 residues. V was clipped by 1 base and J by 1 base, with 14 bases between them. Germline CDR1 is LGHNA and CDR2 is YNFKEQ. The protocol attached unique molecular identifiers to individual cDNA molecules. TCRdb re-called the 5' RACE reads through MiXCR, storing one row per CDR3 protein. Of more than 15,000 distinct CDR3 sequences in the sample, about 6% were seen once. The receptor comes from an adult who was a healthcare worker with PCR-confirmed SARS-CoV-2 infection or an uninfected control (not recorded which). The material sequenced was whole blood, taken at baseline. The rearrangement joins TRBV4-2 to TRBJ2-7; D unresolved. CDR3 in DNA: TGTGCCAGCAGCCAAGCTTGGGGTCTTGAATCCTACGAGCAGTACTTC. Its translation is CASSQAWGLESYEQYF.